Presented here are 8 T cell receptor beta chains from one specimen sequenced in a study of graft-versus-host responses after intestinal transplantation. The protocol was immunoSEQ multiplex PCR, while the TCRdb copy is restricted to in-frame clones and leaves out a portion. Of tens of thousands of clones in the sample, roughly four fifths are singletons; the top ten hold about a sixth. No antigen has been assigned to these receptors. Specimen: unstimulated CD8+ T cells sorted from spleen or lymph node cells, collected before intestinal transplant. Receptors were obtained from a human donor who received an intestinal transplant.

V gene TRBV5-5 combines with J gene TRBJ2-7, with D possibly TRBD2 on 5 matching bases. Germline assignment: CDR1 SGHKS and CDR2 YYEKEE (reference sequence). Trimming left V 0 bases short and J 4 bases short, with 11 bases between. This CDR3 contains 14 residues. CDR3 loop: CASSLGATGYEQYF. The DNA for the CDR3 is TGTGCCAGCAGCTTGGGGGCAACGGGATACGAGCAGTACTTC.

The J gene is TRBJ2-1, the V gene TRBV4-1; 11 positions agree with TRBD2. V trimming: 4 bases; J trimming: 2 bases; junction bases outside the gene matches: 4. Germline CDR1 is MGHRA and CDR2 is YSYEKL. There are 16 residues in the CDR3. The CDR3 region has the DNA TGCGCCAGCAGCCCCGTAGCGGGGGGGACCTACAATGAGCAGTTCTTC. Its translation: CASSPVAGGTYNEQFF.

The chain is built from TRBV5-1 and TRBJ1-4, with D possibly TRBD1 on 6 matching bases. Trimming stripped 4 bases from V and 7 bases from J, with 17 bases between. The CDR3 has 15 amino acids. Germline V gene sequence: CDR1 SGHRS, CDR2 YFSETQ. The CDR3 sequence: CASSPFLGAREKLFF. In DNA, the CDR3 is TGCGCCAGCAGCCCGTTTTTGGGGGCGCGTGAAAAACTGTTTTTT.

This chain joins TRBV11-1 and TRBJ1-1, with 7 positions matching TRBD1. CDR1 and CDR2 (germline): SGHAT, FQDESV (reference sequence). The ends lost 5 bases at V and 2 bases at J; junction bases unmatched: 11. This CDR3 region has 16 residues. The CDR3 sequence is CASSPYEDRPNTEAFF. The CDR3 bases are TGTGCCAGCAGCCCTTACGAGGACAGGCCAAACACTGAAGCTTTCTTT.

The chain couples TRBV7-9 to TRBJ1-3; the D gene is possibly TRBD1 (6 bases). From germline, CDR1 is SEHNR and CDR2 FQNEAQ (reference sequence). This CDR3 is 15 amino acids long. Trimming shortened V by 5 bases and J by 1 base, and 12 bases separated the two germline ends. The CDR3 spells CASSNTRGSGNTIYF. The CDR3 bases are TGTGCCAGCAGCAATACCAGGGGATCTGGAAACACCATATATTTT.

This chain joins TRBV28 and TRBJ1-2; 8 nucleotides line up with TRBD1. CDR3 length equals 15 residues. Germline V gives CDR1 MDHEN, CDR2 SYDVKM. With 5 bases clipped from V and 6 bases from J, the junction kept 11 bases outside the gene matches. In DNA form, the CDR3 reads TGTGCCAGCAGTCCCCAGGGGGCGAGGAATGATGGCTACACCTTC. This codes for CASSPQGARNDGYTF.

This chain connects TRBV9 to TRBJ2-3; D is perhaps TRBD1 (5 bases). Trimming stripped 1 base from V and 0 bases from J, with 12 bases between. CDR3 length: 16 residues. Per the germline V gene, CDR1 is SGDLS and CDR2 is YYNGEE. The CDR3, as DNA: TGTGCCAGCAGCGTATCACGGCAGGGAAGCACAGATACGCAGTATTTT. Encoded protein: CASSVSRQGSTDTQYF.

This clone was seen more than once but under ten times. The chain carries TRBV2 and TRBJ2-7; 10 bases map to TRBD1. The CDR3 is 16 residues long. Germline V lookup: CDR1 SNHLY, CDR2 FYNNEI. Losses at the gene ends were 6 bases for V and 2 bases for J; bases not matched to a gene: 10. The CDR3 sequence is CASRRPGQGLPYEQYF. The CDR3, as DNA: TGTGCCAGCAGGAGACCGGGACAGGGGTTACCCTACGAGCAGTACTTC.